Below, 18 T cell receptor beta chains from the same sample are listed, as sequenced in a study of long-term antiretroviral therapy in people with HIV. Survey-level resolution applied to immunoSEQ assay v3.0. TCRdb's copy holds only in-frame clones and misses some; the assay was immunoSEQ multiplex PCR. This table holds about 16,000 clones, approximately 84% found once. Sequencing used unsorted PBMCs, obtained 0.5 years after starting antiretroviral therapy. These receptors came from a woman aged 40 to 50 with HIV.

V gene TRBV28 combines with J gene TRBJ2-1; 9 nucleotides align to TRBD2. V lost 4 bases and J lost 8; bases outside the gene matches: 18. The CDR3 sequence is 18 residues long. CDR1 MDHEN and CDR2 SYDVKM come from the germline V gene. CDR3 loop: CASSSSLSGSPLRDEQFF. CDR3 nucleotides: TGTGCCAGCAGTTCAAGCCTTAGCGGGAGCCCCCTGAGGGATGAGCAGTTCTTC.

The rearrangement links TRBV7-2 to TRBJ2-1; D is unresolved. Germline CDR1 reads SGHTA; CDR2 reads FQGNSA. V lost 1 base to trimming and J lost 2 bases, with 9 bases between them. The CDR3 length is 15 residues. CDR3 protein: CASSLEFRAYNEQFF. The DNA for the CDR3 is TGTGCCAGCAGCTTAGAATTTAGGGCCTACAATGAGCAGTTCTTC.

The rearrangement joins TRBV27 to TRBJ2-2; 9 bases map to TRBD2. V lost 6 bases, J lost 7 bases, and 6 bases stayed unmatched. The germline CDR1 and CDR2 sequences are MNHEY and SMNVEV (reference sequence). The CDR3 sequence is 14 residues long. In DNA form, the CDR3 reads TGTGCCAGCAGGACTAGCGGCTGGGGCGGGGAGCTGTTTTTT. Protein: CASRTSGWGGELFF.

This clone was found once. This chain connects TRBV5-1 to TRBJ2-7, with 9 nucleotides matching TRBD2. The CDR3 runs to 15 residues. The germline CDR1 and CDR2 sequences are SGHRS and YFSETQ. The V segment lost 0 bases and the J segment 3 bases; nucleotides outside the gene matches: 4. Here the CDR3 reads CASSLGAREGYEQYF. The CDR3 nucleotides are TGCGCCAGCAGCTTGGGTGCGCGGGAGGGCTACGAGCAGTACTTC.

The CDR3 protein is CASSLGTQGQSTDTQYF. The DNA of the CDR3 is TGTGCCAGCAGCTTAGGGACGCAGGGCCAATCCACAGATACGCAGTATTTT. The chain joins TRBV7-9 to TRBJ2-3; TRBD1 is a possible D gene (5 bases). CDR3 length: 17 residues. Trimming removed 1 base from V and 2 bases from J, with 16 bases in between. Germline V gives CDR1 SEHNR, CDR2 FQNEAQ (reference sequence). Combining the CDR3 with reference TRBV7-9 and TRBJ2-3 gives the whole variable domain DTGVSQNPRHKITKRGQNVTFRCDPISEHNRLYWYRQTLGQGPEFLTYFQNEAQLEKSRLLSDRFSAERPKGSFSTLEIQRTEQGDSAMYLCASSLGTQGQSTDTQYFGPGTRLTVL.

The CDR3 DNA sequence: TGTGCCAGCAGTGGACAGGGGGTTGGTATATCTGAAGCTTTCTTT. This translates into CASSGQGVGISEAFF. The chain employs TRBV28 and TRBJ1-1; 10 bases align to TRBD1. This CDR3 is built from 15 residues. Germline V gene lookup returns CDR1 MDHEN and CDR2 SYDVKM. V trimming: 5 bases; J trimming: 6 bases; junction bases outside the gene matches: 9.

The gene calls are TRBV7-9 and TRBJ2-5; 13 bases map to TRBD2. Unmatched junction bases numbered 11, after V lost 5 bases and J lost 5 bases. In germline, CDR1 is SEHNR, CDR2 FQNEAQ (reference sequence). CDR3 size: 17 residues. CDR3 amino acids: CASSLGLAGSIGETQYF. CDR3 bases: TGTGCCAGCAGCCTGGGACTAGCGGGGTCGATAGGGGAGACCCAGTACTTC. Using reference TRBV7-9 and TRBJ2-5 for the parts outside the CDR3, the full variable domain is DTGVSQNPRHKITKRGQNVTFRCDPISEHNRLYWYRQTLGQGPEFLTYFQNEAQLEKSRLLSDRFSAERPKGSFSTLEIQRTEQGDSAMYLCASSLGLAGSIGETQYFGPGTRLLVL.

The J gene is TRBJ2-2, the V gene TRBV6-5; D not resolved. Germline CDR1 and CDR2: MNHEY and SVGAGI. Trimming cost V 2 bases and J 5 bases, with 6 bases left between them. The CDR3 is 13 residues long. The chain's CDR3 is CASSYVGTGELFF. The CDR3 DNA follows: TGTGCCAGCAGTTACGTGGGAACCGGGGAGCTGTTTTTT.

The rearrangement uses TRBV28 and TRBJ2-1; tentative D call: TRBD2 (5 bases). V was cut by 4 bases and J by 6 bases, with 13 bases left in between. CDR1 MDHEN and CDR2 SYDVKM come from the germline V gene. This CDR3 region has 14 residues. This chain's CDR3 is CASSSPDFLNEQFF. The DNA of the CDR3 is TGTGCCAGCAGTTCCCCGGACTTCCTCAATGAGCAGTTCTTC.

This chain's CDR3 is CASSLQEGGQPQHF. The CDR3 DNA reads as TGTGCCAGCAGTCTACAGGAGGGCGGTCAGCCCCAGCATTTT. The rearrangement joins TRBV27 to TRBJ1-5; D might be TRBD1 (5 bases). The germline V and J ends were trimmed by 5 bases and 6 bases, with 14 bases remaining between them. CDR3 size: 14 residues. Per germline, CDR1 MNHEY and CDR2 SMNVEV (reference sequence).

V usage is TRBV29-1 and J usage is TRBJ2-1; 7 nucleotides match TRBD2. Germline V gene lookup returns CDR1 SQVTM and CDR2 ANQGSEA. CDR3 length equals 14 residues. The J segment lost 10 bases and the V segment lost 4 bases, leaving 13 bases of the junction unmatched. CDR3 bases: TGCAGCGTTGTCGGGCTAGCGGTTACGGGGGAGCAGTTCTTC. It is translated as CSVVGLAVTGEQFF.

The V call is TRBV13, the J call TRBJ2-5, with TRBD1 identical over 9 bases. The V segment lost 0 bases and the J segment 5 bases; nucleotides outside the gene matches: 4. There are 15 residues in the CDR3. CDR1 PRHDT and CDR2 FYEKMQ come from the germline V gene (reference sequence). CDR3 coding DNA: TGTGCCAGCAGCTTAGGACAGGGGGCTATGGAGACCCAGTACTTC. Translation: CASSLGQGAMETQYF.

The chain uses TRBV9 and TRBJ1-1; D gene uncertain. CDR1 SGDLS and CDR2 YYNGEE come from the germline V gene. The CDR3 has 13 amino acids. Trimming shortened V by 0 bases and J by 8 bases, and 11 bases separated the two germline ends. The CDR3 DNA is TGTGCCAGCAGCGTAGGTTCGGCGCTCGAAGCTTTCTTT. This sequence encodes CASSVGSALEAFF.

The gene calls are TRBV7-2 and TRBJ1-3, with a possible D match to TRBD1 (6 bases). Trimming left V 5 bases short and J 1 base short, with 12 bases between. CDR3 length: 15 residues. Germline V CDR1 and CDR2: SGHTA, FQGNSA. CDR3 bases: TGTGCCAGCAGCCGCGGCCAGGGGTCTGGAAACACCATATATTTT. Translated, it gives CASSRGQGSGNTIYF.

This rearrangement joins TRBV5-5 to TRBJ1-5; no clear D. Trimming stripped 2 bases from V and 5 bases from J, with 8 bases between. The CDR3 contains 13 residues. CDR1 and CDR2 from the germline V gene are SGHKS and YYEKEE (reference sequence). The DNA for the CDR3 is TGTGCCAGCAGCTTAACATCAGATCAGCCCCAGCATTTT. It is translated as CASSLTSDQPQHF.

The V gene is TRBV10-3, the J gene TRBJ1-1; D might be TRBD1 (5 bases). Germline V gene data show CDR1 as ENHRY and CDR2 as SYGVKD. The ends were cut back, 2 bases at V and 1 base at J, with 11 bases in the middle. There are 15 residues in the CDR3. CDR3 DNA sequence: TGTGCCATCAGTGAGGGGATGGGGGGGAACACTGAAGCTTTCTTT. This sequence encodes CAISEGMGGNTEAFF.

The V call is TRBV28, the J call TRBJ2-7, with 8 bases lining up with TRBD1. This CDR3 region has 14 residues. The trim removed 3 bases at V and 3 bases at J, leaving 4 bases unmatched. Germline V gene data show CDR1 as MDHEN and CDR2 as SYDVKM. CDR3: CASSFGQGLYEQYF. In DNA, the CDR3 is TGTGCCAGCAGTTTCGGACAGGGTCTCTACGAGCAGTACTTC.

This chain joins TRBV30 and TRBJ2-1, with 13 positions matching TRBD2. Trimming at V came to 5 bases and at J to 8 bases, leaving 9 bases not matched to a gene. Germline lookup yields CDR1 GTSNPN and CDR2 SVGIG (reference sequence). The CDR3 length is 15 residues. CDR3 in DNA: TGTGCCTGGCGGAAGGGAGGACTAGCGGGAGATGAGCAGTTCTTC. Protein: CAWRKGGLAGDEQFF.